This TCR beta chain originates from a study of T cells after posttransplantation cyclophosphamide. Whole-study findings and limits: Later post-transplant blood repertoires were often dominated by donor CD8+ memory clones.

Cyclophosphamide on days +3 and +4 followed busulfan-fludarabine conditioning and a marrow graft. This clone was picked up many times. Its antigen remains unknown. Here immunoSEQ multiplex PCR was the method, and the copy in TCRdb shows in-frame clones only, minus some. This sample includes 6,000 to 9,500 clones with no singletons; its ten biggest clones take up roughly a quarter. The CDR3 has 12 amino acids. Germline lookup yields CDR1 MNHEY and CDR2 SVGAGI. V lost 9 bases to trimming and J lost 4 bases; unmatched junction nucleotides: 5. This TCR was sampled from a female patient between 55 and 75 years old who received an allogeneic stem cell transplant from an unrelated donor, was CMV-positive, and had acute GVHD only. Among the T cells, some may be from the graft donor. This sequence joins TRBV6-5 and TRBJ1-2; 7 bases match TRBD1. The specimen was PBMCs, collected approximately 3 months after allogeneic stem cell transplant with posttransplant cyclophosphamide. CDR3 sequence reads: CASTTGVYGYTF. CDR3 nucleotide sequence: TGTGCCAGTACTACAGGGGTCTATGGCTACACCTTC.